This T cell receptor beta chain was profiled in a study of tissue T cells after allogeneic stem cell transplantation. General study points: Across patients, clones rarely overlapped, yet motif clusters were shared tissue-specifically.

Sequencing was performed with immunoSEQ multiplex PCR; in TCRdb, only in-frame clones are kept and a portion is missing. Among thousands of clones listed, approximately 50% were seen once. The CDR3 loop spans 15 amino acids. The germline gives CDR1 NNHNN, CDR2 SYGAGS (reference sequence). J gave up 7 bases and V 0 bases, and 4 bases lay outside the gene matches. As to time point: mouse harvest day 7 after allogeneic transplant. Tail vein injection delivered 10^7 T-cell-depleted bone marrow cells and 10^6 splenic CD5+ T cells. There are a few counts of this clone. The antigen is unknown. Gene names follow the mouse nomenclature. The read comes to an end 1 residue before the CDR3 does, leaving the germline J gene to fill in the end.

The sequencing input was gut tissue. This sequence originates from a female BALB/c mouse given C57BL/6 T cells with graft-versus-host disease after an allogeneic hematopoietic cell transplant. This sequence joins TRBV13-2 and TRBJ2-7, with TRBD2 matching over 13 bases. CDR3 DNA, as far as it was read: TGTGCCAGCGGTGATGCCGGACTGGGGGGGCAGGAACAGTAC. This encodes CASGDAGLGGQEQY. In full, the CDR3 reads CASGDAGLGGQEQYF.